The 32 T cell receptor beta chains below come from one sample, sequenced in a study of cytomegalovirus exposure and HLA in healthy donors. PCR was performed using 60 Vbeta and 13 Jbeta primers. Sequencing was performed with immunoSEQ multiplex PCR; in TCRdb, only in-frame clones are kept and a portion is missing. The data show 150,000 or so clones, roughly four fifths seen once. The sample taken for sequencing was PBMCs. Receptor source: a woman aged 35 to 49 in good health and CMV-seronegative.

V gene TRBV2 combines with J gene TRBJ2-7; 8 nucleotides agree with TRBD1. Germline V gene data show CDR1 as SNHLY and CDR2 as FYNNEI. The CDR3 extends over 15 amino acids. J gave up 3 bases and V 0 bases, and 4 bases lay outside the gene matches. CDR3: CASSEAWTGRYEQYF. In DNA, the CDR3 is TGTGCCAGCAGTGAAGCGTGGACAGGGCGCTACGAGCAGTACTTC.

The genes are TRBV30 and TRBJ1-4, with D possibly matching TRBD1 (6 bases). CDR1 is GTSNPN, CDR2 SVGIG, per germline (reference sequence). The CDR3 spans 16 residues. Trimming shortened V by 0 bases and J by 4 bases, and 15 bases separated the two germline ends. DNA of the CDR3: TGTGCCTGGAGTGTACTCTTGGACAGCCTTAATGAAAAACTGTTTTTT. Translated: CAWSVLLDSLNEKLFF.

The chain joins TRBV13 to TRBJ2-7; TRBD2 matches 13 bases. J lost 3 bases, V lost 5 bases, and 10 bases had no gene match. This CDR3 has 17 amino acids. Germline assignment: CDR1 PRHDT and CDR2 FYEKMQ (reference sequence). The CDR3 nucleotides read TGTGCCAGCAGCCTCGGGACTAGCGGGGCTGAGAGCTACGAGCAGTACTTC. Translated: CASSLGTSGAESYEQYF.

This clone has only a few counts. V is TRBV7-9 and J is TRBJ2-7, with 7 nucleotides matching TRBD2. Per the germline V gene, CDR1 is SEHNR and CDR2 is FQNEAQ (reference sequence). This CDR3 is built from 17 residues. Trimming removed 1 base from V and 2 bases from J; junction bases left unmatched: 11. The CDR3 DNA reads TGTGCCAGCAGCTTAGGGCCTAGCGGACCCTGGGCCTACGAGCAGTACTTC. Encoded protein: CASSLGPSGPWAYEQYF.

The CDR3 region has the DNA TGTGCCAGTAGTGCCGGACTAGCGGTAAACTCCTACAATGAGCAGTTCTTC. Protein sequence: CASSAGLAVNSYNEQFF. The chain is built from TRBV19 and TRBJ2-1; 10 bases agree with TRBD2. CDR3 length: 17 residues. V shed 5 bases, J shed 0 bases, and the junction held 7 bases outside the gene matches. CDR1 and CDR2 (germline): LNHDA, SQIVND (reference sequence). The variable domain in full, completed from reference TRBV19 and TRBJ2-1, reads DGGITQSPKYLFRKEGQNVTLSCEQNLNHDAMYWYRQDPGQGLRLIYYSQIVNDFQKGDIAEGYSVSREKKESFPLTVTSAQKNPTAFYLCASSAGLAVNSYNEQFFGPGTRLTVL.

The chain is built from TRBV7-6 and TRBJ1-4; D perhaps matches TRBD1 (6 bases). Germline V gene lookup returns CDR1 SGHVS and CDR2 FNYEAQ. The V gene lost 5 bases and the J gene lost 11 bases, with 27 bases spanning the gap. The CDR3 runs 17 residues. The CDR3 sequence: CASSQWGLLRPTDKLFF. The CDR3 nucleotides are TGTGCCAGCAGCCAGTGGGGGCTCCTCCGCCCTACAGACAAACTGTTTTTT.

This chain links TRBV9 with TRBJ2-7; TRBD1 matches at 8 bases. The ends lost 0 bases at V and 6 bases at J; junction bases unmatched: 2. The CDR3 consists of 13 residues. In germline, CDR1 is SGDLS, CDR2 YYNGEE. In DNA, the CDR3 is TGTGCCAGCAGCGTAGATCAGGGGGCCGAGCAGTACTTC. This sequence encodes CASSVDQGAEQYF.

Only one count was recorded for this clone. The chain joins TRBV4-1 to TRBJ2-7; no clear D. Per the germline V gene, CDR1 is MGHRA and CDR2 is YSYEKL. Trimming shortened V by 1 base and J by 5 bases, and 12 bases separated the two germline ends. The CDR3 has 14 residues. The DNA for the CDR3 is TGCGCCAGCAGCCAAGTTAACAACCGGGACGAGCAGTACTTC. It codes for CASSQVNNRDEQYF.

The chain combines TRBV7-3 with TRBJ1-1, with a weak D call TRBD1 (5 bases). Trimming pared 2 bases from V and 2 bases from J, leaving 9 bases between. This CDR3 is 14 amino acids long. Per the germline V gene, CDR1 is SGHTA and CDR2 is FQGTGA. As DNA, the CDR3 is TGTGCCAGCAGCTTATCAGGGATAAACACTGAAGCTTTCTTT. Protein sequence: CASSLSGINTEAFF.

J is TRBJ1-4 and V is TRBV10-3; tentative D call: TRBD1 (5 bases). Between the trimmed V and J ends, which lost 4 bases and 0 bases, there was a span of 9 bases. The CDR3 has 15 residues. Germline loops: CDR1 ENHRY, CDR2 SYGVKD. The DNA of the CDR3 is TGTGCCATCAGTGCAGGGTGGGCAACTAATGAAAAACTGTTTTTT. This translates into CAISAGWATNEKLFF.

In nucleotides, the CDR3 is TGTGCCAGCAGCTCTGGGTTGGGGGAGGATGAGCAGTTCTTC. Translating gives CASSSGLGEDEQFF. V and J are TRBV7-9 and TRBJ2-1; tentative D call: TRBD2 (6 bases). In germline, CDR1 is SEHNR, CDR2 FQNEAQ (reference sequence). This CDR3 is built from 14 residues. V lost 4 bases to trimming and J lost 8 bases, with 15 bases between them.

The J gene is TRBJ1-5, the V gene TRBV13, with TRBD1 matching 11 bases. In germline, CDR1 is PRHDT, CDR2 FYEKMQ (reference sequence). With 7 bases clipped from V and 1 base from J, the junction kept 9 bases outside the gene matches. This CDR3 region has 17 residues. Here the CDR3 reads CASTTGGTGGSNQPQHF. CDR3 bases: TGTGCCAGCACTACCGGGGGGACAGGGGGAAGCAATCAGCCCCAGCATTTT.

The V and J genes are TRBV27 and TRBJ2-1; D unresolved. This CDR3 contains 12 residues. V was shortened by 5 bases and J by 7 bases, with 9 bases between the two germline ends. Germline V lookup: CDR1 MNHEY, CDR2 SMNVEV (reference sequence). The CDR3 sequence: CASSSPTNEQFF. The CDR3 DNA is TGTGCCAGCAGTAGCCCTACGAATGAGCAGTTCTTC.

DNA of the CDR3: TGTGCCAGCAGTTTGGGCCTCTCCGGGGAGCTGTTTTTT. The encoded protein is CASSLGLSGELFF. The V and J genes are TRBV28 and TRBJ2-2; D remains unclear. Trimming pared 3 bases from V and 6 bases from J, leaving 8 bases between. The CDR3 totals 13 residues. Germline assignment: CDR1 MDHEN and CDR2 SYDVKM.

This clone was found a few times. The chain joins TRBV6-5 to TRBJ2-5, with a possible D match to TRBD1 (6 bases). The CDR3 consists of 13 residues. The V and J ends lost 8 bases and 5 bases respectively, with 15 bases between them. Per germline, CDR1 MNHEY and CDR2 SVGAGI. For the CDR3, the DNA is TGTGCCAGCGCAGACAGGCCCTCCGAGACCCAGTACTTC. Translation gives CASADRPSETQYF.

The CDR3 protein is CASSEYLQGTYEQYF. For the CDR3, the DNA is TGTGCCAGCAGTGAATACCTACAGGGAACCTACGAGCAGTACTTC. This chain connects TRBV25-1 to TRBJ2-7; D perhaps matches TRBD1 (6 bases). The germline V and J ends were trimmed by 0 bases and 2 bases, with 11 bases remaining between them. The CDR3 loop spans 15 amino acids. In germline, CDR1 is MGHDK, CDR2 SYGVNS.

This chain uses TRBV18 with TRBJ2-5, with 7 nucleotides matching TRBD1. V lost 1 base to trimming and J lost 1 base; unmatched junction nucleotides: 3. There are 15 residues in the CDR3. Germline V gene sequence: CDR1 KGHSH, CDR2 LQKENI. The CDR3 is CASSPLAGGQETQYF. The CDR3 nucleotides are TGTGCCAGCTCACCACTCGCAGGGGGCCAAGAGACCCAGTACTTC. The full variable domain, completed using reference TRBV18 and TRBJ2-5, is NAGVMQNPRHLVRRRGQEARLRCSPMKGHSHVYWYRQLPEEGLKFMVYLQKENIIDESGMPKERFSAEFPKEGPSILRIQQVVRGDSAAYFCASSPLAGGQETQYFGPGTRLLVL.

The CDR3 sequence is CASSQVSLVTYNEQFF. The DNA for the CDR3 is TGCGCCAGCAGCCAAGTCAGTCTAGTTACCTACAATGAGCAGTTCTTC. The V gene is TRBV4-3, the J gene TRBJ2-1; D ambiguous. There are 16 residues in the CDR3. The V end was cut by 1 base, the J end by 2 bases, with 12 bases between. The germline V gene has CDR1 LGHNA and CDR2 YSLEER.

This chain connects TRBV7-3 to TRBJ2-3; TRBD1 is a possible D gene (5 bases). Germline V lookup: CDR1 SGHTA, CDR2 FQGTGA. Trimming stripped 2 bases from V and 0 bases from J, with 12 bases between. The CDR3 extends over 16 amino acids. In DNA form, the CDR3 reads TGTGCCAGCAGCTTAGTCCGCGCAGGGAGCACAGATACGCAGTATTTT. Residues: CASSLVRAGSTDTQYF.

The rearrangement uses TRBV27 and TRBJ1-6; D gene unclear. Germline values: CDR1 MNHEY, CDR2 SMNVEV (reference sequence). Trimming stripped 4 bases from V and 0 bases from J, with 13 bases between. The CDR3 contains 17 residues. CDR3 residues: CASSSSTTHSYNSPLHF. CDR3 DNA sequence: TGTGCCAGCAGTTCCTCGACAACCCACTCCTATAATTCACCCCTCCACTTT.

Only one count was recorded for this clone. V gene TRBV7-6 combines with J gene TRBJ2-7; TRBD2 agrees at 15 bases. There are 16 residues in the CDR3. From germline, CDR1 is SGHVS and CDR2 FNYEAQ. J was trimmed by 3 bases and V by 3 bases; bases with no gene match: 3. CDR3 in amino acids: CASSFGLAGGSYEQYF. The CDR3, as DNA: TGTGCCAGCAGCTTCGGACTAGCGGGAGGGAGCTACGAGCAGTACTTC.

The sample holds one count of this clone. The genes are TRBV4-3 and TRBJ2-4; a possible D gene is TRBD1 (5 bases). V lost 1 base to trimming and J lost 4 bases, with 8 bases between them. Germline CDR1 and CDR2: LGHNA and YSLEER. This CDR3 has 14 residues. CDR3 nucleotides: TGCGCCAGCAGCCAAGGACAGTTTAAAAACATTCAGTACTTC. This sequence encodes CASSQGQFKNIQYF.

This clone appeared a single time. The CDR3 region has the DNA TGTGCCAGCAGCACCCAGACAGATGAAAAACTGTTTTTT. Translating it yields CASSTQTDEKLFF. The J gene is TRBJ1-4, the V gene TRBV13; tentatively, D is TRBD1 (5 bases). The ends were cut back, 5 bases at V and 6 bases at J, with 10 bases in the middle. Germline V gene data show CDR1 as PRHDT and CDR2 as FYEKMQ (reference sequence). This CDR3 contains 13 residues.

The J gene is TRBJ1-6, the V gene TRBV5-1; the match to TRBD1 covers 9 bases. The CDR3 has 14 amino acids. CDR1 and CDR2 from the germline V gene are SGHRS and YFSETQ. The trim removed 6 bases at V and 5 bases at J, leaving 3 bases unmatched. CDR3 DNA sequence: TGCGCCAGCACCGGGACAGGGCATAATTCACCCCTCCACTTT. This codes for CASTGTGHNSPLHF.

The rearrangement uses TRBV9 and TRBJ2-3; the D gene is possibly TRBD2 (5 bases). Germline V gene sequence: CDR1 SGDLS, CDR2 YYNGEE. The V and J ends lost 1 base and 2 bases respectively, with 14 bases between them. The CDR3 totals 16 residues. This CDR3 is CASSVSGLTITDTQYF. In DNA form, the CDR3 reads TGTGCCAGCAGCGTAAGTGGACTCACGATCACAGATACGCAGTATTTT.

The genes are TRBV10-3 and TRBJ1-5; D gene uncertain. The germline V and J ends were trimmed by 0 bases and 0 bases, with 12 bases remaining between them. Germline assignment: CDR1 ENHRY and CDR2 SYGVKD. CDR3 size: 17 residues. The DNA of the CDR3 is TGTGCCATCAGTGAGTCCCGCGAGACAACTAGCAATCAGCCCCAGCATTTT. Translating it yields CAISESRETTSNQPQHF.

V usage is TRBV19 and J usage is TRBJ2-3; D gene unclear. Germline lookup yields CDR1 LNHDA and CDR2 SQIVND (reference sequence). V dropped 1 base and J dropped 0 bases, with 5 bases sitting between them. The CDR3 spans 14 residues. Written as DNA, the CDR3 is TGTGCCAGTAGTATAGCGCGGAGCACAGATACGCAGTATTTT. This translates into CASSIARSTDTQYF.

V usage is TRBV10-3 and J usage is TRBJ2-3, with 9 bases identical to TRBD2. Germline V CDR1 and CDR2: ENHRY, SYGVKD. This CDR3 region has 17 residues. The V gene end was trimmed by 4 bases and the J gene end by 0 bases; junction bases not matched to a gene: 8. DNA of the CDR3: TGTGCCATCAGTGTGGTAGCGGGAGAGATTAGCACAGATACGCAGTATTTT. Protein: CAISVVAGEISTDTQYF.

The rearrangement uses TRBV5-4 and TRBJ2-2, with 8 bases identical to TRBD2. The CDR3 runs to 16 residues. Trimming at V came to 0 bases and at J to 4 bases, leaving 5 bases not matched to a gene. The germline V gene has CDR1 SGHNT and CDR2 YYREEE (reference sequence). CDR3 sequence: CASSLGGSGGTGELFF. In nucleotides, the CDR3 is TGTGCCAGCAGCTTGGGAGGGAGCGGGGGCACCGGGGAGCTGTTTTTT.

The chain combines TRBV9 with TRBJ2-7; TRBD1 aligns across 11 bases. With V trimmed by 3 bases and J by 6 bases, 2 bases remained unmatched. This CDR3 contains 13 residues. CDR1 SGDLS and CDR2 YYNGEE come from the germline V gene. The CDR3 bases are TGTGCCAGCAGCGCGGGACAGGGGGTCGAGCAGTACTTC. As protein: CASSAGQGVEQYF.

In its sample, this clone was seen a few times. J is TRBJ1-2 and V is TRBV7-9; D unclear. Germline V CDR1 and CDR2: SEHNR, FQNEAQ (reference sequence). Trimming pared 6 bases from V and 8 bases from J, leaving 13 bases between. The CDR3 covers 12 residues. The CDR3 here is CASRLNGSGYTF. CDR3 sequence (DNA): TGTGCCAGCAGGCTCAATGGTAGCGGCTACACCTTC.

J is TRBJ2-3 and V is TRBV27; 10 bases match TRBD2. Per germline, CDR1 MNHEY and CDR2 SMNVEV (reference sequence). This CDR3 comprises 16 residues. Trimming cost V 6 bases and J 3 bases; bases outside gene matches: 9. The CDR3 bases are TGTGCCAGCAGAGAACAGCCGGGACTAGCGACAGATACGCAGTATTTT. Translating gives CASREQPGLATDTQYF.